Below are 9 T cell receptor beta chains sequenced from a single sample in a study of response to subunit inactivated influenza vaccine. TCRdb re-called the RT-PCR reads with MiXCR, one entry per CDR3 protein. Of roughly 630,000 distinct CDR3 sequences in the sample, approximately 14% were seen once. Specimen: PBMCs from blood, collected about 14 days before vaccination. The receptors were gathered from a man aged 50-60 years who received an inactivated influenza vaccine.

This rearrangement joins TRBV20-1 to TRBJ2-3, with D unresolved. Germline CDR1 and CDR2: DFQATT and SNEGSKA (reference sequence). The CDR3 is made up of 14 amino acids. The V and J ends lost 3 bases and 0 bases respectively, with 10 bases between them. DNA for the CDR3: TGCAGTGCTAGTTATCTCCGGAGCACAGATACGCAGTATTTT. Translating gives CSASYLRSTDTQYF.

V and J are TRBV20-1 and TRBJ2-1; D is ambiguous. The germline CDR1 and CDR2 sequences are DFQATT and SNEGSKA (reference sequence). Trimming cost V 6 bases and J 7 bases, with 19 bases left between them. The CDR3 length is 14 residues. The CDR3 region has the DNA TGCAGTGCAACGGCTCTCAACTTCAGGAATGAGCAGTTCTTC. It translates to CSATALNFRNEQFF.

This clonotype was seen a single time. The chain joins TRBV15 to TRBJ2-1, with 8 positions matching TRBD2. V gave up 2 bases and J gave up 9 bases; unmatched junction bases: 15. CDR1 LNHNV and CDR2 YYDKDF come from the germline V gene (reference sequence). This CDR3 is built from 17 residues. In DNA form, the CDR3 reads TGTGCCACCAGCAGACCTACCAGCGGGAGAACTCGGTGTGAGCAGTTCTTC. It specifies CATSRPTSGRTRCEQFF.

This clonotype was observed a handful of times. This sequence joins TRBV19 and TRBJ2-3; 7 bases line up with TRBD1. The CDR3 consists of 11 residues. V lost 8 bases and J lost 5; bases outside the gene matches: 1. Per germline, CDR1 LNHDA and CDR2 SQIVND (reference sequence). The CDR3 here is CASRQGDTQYF. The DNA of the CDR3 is TGTGCCAGTCGACAGGGAGATACGCAGTATTTT.

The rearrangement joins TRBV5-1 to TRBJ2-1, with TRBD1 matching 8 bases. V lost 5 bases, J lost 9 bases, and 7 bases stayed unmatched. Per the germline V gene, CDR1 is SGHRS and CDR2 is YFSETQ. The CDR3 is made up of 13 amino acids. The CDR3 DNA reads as TGCGCCAGCAGTCCCGGACAGGGTTTTGAGCAGTTCTTC. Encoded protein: CASSPGQGFEQFF.

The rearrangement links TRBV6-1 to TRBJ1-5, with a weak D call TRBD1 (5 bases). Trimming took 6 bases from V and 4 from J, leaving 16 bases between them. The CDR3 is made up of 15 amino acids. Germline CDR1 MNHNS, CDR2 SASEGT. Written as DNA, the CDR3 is TGTGCCAGCAGCGATGGGGCAGGGCGAAATCAGCCCCAGCATTTT. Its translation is CASSDGAGRNQPQHF.

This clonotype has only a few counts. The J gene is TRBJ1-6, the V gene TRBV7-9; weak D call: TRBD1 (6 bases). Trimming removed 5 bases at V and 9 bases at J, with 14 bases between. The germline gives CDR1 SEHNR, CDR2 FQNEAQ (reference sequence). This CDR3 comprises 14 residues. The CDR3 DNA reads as TGTGCCAGCAGCAAACAGGGTGATAGTTCACCCCTCCACTTT. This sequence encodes CASSKQGDSSPLHF. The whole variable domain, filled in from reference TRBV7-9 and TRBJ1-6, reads DTGVSQNPRHKITKRGQNVTFRCDPISEHNRLYWYRQTLGQGPEFLTYFQNEAQLEKSRLLSDRFSAERPKGSFSTLEIQRTEQGDSAMYLCASSKQGDSSPLHFGNGTRLTVT.

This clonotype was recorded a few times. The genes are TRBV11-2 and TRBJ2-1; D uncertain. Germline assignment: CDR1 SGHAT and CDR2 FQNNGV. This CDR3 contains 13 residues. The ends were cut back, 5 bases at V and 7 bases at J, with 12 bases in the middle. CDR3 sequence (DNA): TGTGCCAGCAGCACCTTCGCGAAAAATGAGCAGTTCTTC. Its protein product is CASSTFAKNEQFF.

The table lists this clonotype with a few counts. CDR3 bases: TGTGCCAGCAGTCCCCGGGACGCCACTGAAGCTTTCTTT. Translation: CASSPRDATEAFF. The chain is built from TRBV9 and TRBJ1-1; a possible D gene is TRBD1 (5 bases). Trimming shortened V by 5 bases and J by 4 bases, and 12 bases separated the two germline ends. The germline CDR1 and CDR2 sequences are SGDLS and YYNGEE. CDR3 length: 13 residues.